This T cell receptor (beta chain) was retrieved from a study of T cell responses to AZD1222 COVID-19 vaccine. Study-level points and caveats: Sampling captured repertoires only after the peak T cell response.

Points on this clone: Its antigen is as yet unknown.

Per germline, CDR1 LGHNA and CDR2 YSLEER. The CDR3 length is 14 residues. V lost 4 bases to trimming and J lost 9 bases, with 18 bases between them. The data were produced by immunoSEQ multiplex PCR, yet TCRdb's version contains in-frame clones alone and is incomplete. The sample holds approximately 75,000 clones, around 90% seen once. The TCR originated in an adult who received the AZD1222 COVID-19 vaccine. The sequences come from peripheral blood, collected 28 days after the second AZD1222 dose. J is TRBJ2-5 and V is TRBV4-3, with D tentatively TRBD1 (6 bases). The CDR3 nucleotides are TGCGCCAGCAGCCTAGAACAGGGCCTGGGGGCCCAGTACTTC. Residues: CASSLEQGLGAQYF.